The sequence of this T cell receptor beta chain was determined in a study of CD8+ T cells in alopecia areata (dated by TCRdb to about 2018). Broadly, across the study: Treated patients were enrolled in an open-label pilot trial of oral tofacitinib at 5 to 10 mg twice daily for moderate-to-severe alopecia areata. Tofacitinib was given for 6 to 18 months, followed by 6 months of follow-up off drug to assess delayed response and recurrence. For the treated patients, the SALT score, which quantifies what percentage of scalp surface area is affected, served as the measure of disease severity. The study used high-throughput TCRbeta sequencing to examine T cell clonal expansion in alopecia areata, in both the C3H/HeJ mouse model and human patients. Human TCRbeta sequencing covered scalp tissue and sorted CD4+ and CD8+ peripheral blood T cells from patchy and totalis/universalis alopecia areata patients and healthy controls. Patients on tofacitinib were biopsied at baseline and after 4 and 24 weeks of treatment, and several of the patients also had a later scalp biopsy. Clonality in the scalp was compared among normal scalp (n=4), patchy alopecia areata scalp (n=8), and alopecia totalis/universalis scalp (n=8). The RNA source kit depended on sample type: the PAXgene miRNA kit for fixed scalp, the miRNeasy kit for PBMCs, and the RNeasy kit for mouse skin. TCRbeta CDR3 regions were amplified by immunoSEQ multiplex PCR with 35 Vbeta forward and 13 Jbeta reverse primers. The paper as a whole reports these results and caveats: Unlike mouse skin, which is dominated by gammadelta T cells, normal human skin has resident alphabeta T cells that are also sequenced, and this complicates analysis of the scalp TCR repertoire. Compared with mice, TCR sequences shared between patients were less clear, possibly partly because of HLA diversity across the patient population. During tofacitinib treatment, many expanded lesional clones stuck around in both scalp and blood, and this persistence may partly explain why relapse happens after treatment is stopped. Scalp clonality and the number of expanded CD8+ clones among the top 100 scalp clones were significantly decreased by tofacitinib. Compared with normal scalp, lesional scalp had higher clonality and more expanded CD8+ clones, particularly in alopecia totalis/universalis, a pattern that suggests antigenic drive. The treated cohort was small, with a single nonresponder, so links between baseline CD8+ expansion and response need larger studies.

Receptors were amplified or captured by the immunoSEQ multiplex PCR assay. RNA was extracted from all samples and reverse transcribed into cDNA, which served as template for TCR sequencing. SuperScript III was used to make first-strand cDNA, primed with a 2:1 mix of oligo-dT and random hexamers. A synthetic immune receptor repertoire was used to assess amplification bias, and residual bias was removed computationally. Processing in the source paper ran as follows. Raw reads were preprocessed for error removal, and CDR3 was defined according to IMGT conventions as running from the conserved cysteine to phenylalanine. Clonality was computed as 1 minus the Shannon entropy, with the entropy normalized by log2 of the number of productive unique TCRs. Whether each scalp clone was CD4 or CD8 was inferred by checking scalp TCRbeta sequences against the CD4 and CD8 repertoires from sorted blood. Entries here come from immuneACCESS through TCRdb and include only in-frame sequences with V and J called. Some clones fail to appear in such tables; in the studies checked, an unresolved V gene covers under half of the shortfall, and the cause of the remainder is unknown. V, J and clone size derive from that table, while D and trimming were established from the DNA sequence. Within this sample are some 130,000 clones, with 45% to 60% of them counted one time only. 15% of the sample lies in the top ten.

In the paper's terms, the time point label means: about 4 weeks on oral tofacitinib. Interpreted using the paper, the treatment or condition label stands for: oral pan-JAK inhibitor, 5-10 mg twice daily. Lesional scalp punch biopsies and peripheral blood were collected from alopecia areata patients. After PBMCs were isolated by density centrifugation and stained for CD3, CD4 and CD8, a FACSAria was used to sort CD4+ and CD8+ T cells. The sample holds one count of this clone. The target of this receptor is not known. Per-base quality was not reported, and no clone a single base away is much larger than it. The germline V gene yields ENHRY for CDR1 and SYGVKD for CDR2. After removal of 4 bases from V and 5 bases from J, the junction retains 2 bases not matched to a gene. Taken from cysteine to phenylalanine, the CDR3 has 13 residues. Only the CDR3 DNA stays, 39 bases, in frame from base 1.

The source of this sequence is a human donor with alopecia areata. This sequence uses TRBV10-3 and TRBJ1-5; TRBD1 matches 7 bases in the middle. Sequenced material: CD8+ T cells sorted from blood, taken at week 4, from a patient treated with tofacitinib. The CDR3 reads CAISVGGYQPQHF. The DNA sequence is TGTGCCATCAGTGTAGGGGGCTATCAGCCCCAGCATTTT.